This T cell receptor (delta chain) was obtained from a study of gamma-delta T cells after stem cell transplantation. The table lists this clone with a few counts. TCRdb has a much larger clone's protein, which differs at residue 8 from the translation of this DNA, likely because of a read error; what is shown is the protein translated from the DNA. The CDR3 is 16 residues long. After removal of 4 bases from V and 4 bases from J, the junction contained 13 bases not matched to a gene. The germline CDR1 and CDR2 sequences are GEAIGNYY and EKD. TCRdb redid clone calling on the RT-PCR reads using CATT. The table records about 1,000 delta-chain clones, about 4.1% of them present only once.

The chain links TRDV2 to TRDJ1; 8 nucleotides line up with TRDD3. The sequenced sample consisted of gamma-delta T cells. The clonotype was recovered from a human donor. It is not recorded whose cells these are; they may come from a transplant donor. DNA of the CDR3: TGTGCCTGTGAAGTACTGGGGGTCCCCCAGGGCGATAAACTCATCTTT. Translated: CACEVLGVPQGDKLIF.